The present entry profiles one T cell receptor beta chain with its context. Its antigen remains unidentified. The data are from a study of cytomegalovirus exposure and HLA in healthy donors. Study outcomes and limitations: In a later analysis, common viral pathogens appeared linked to several of the most significant clusters.

The PCR contained 60 Vbeta and 13 Jbeta primers. TCRdb's copy holds only in-frame clones and misses some; the assay was immunoSEQ multiplex PCR. The sample records about 170,000 clones, roughly 80% being singletons. The sample taken for sequencing was PBMCs. This sequence was found in a girl aged 2-9 years in good health and CMV-seropositive.

The CDR3 spells CASNTGQGAYEQYF. The CDR3 nucleotides are TGTGCCAGTAATACGGGACAGGGGGCCTACGAGCAGTACTTC. The genes are TRBV19 and TRBJ2-7; TRBD1 matches 11 bases. The junction had 4 bases not matched to a gene; V was cut back by 7 bases and J by 2 bases. Per the germline V gene, CDR1 is LNHDA and CDR2 is SQIVND (reference sequence). There are 14 residues in the CDR3.